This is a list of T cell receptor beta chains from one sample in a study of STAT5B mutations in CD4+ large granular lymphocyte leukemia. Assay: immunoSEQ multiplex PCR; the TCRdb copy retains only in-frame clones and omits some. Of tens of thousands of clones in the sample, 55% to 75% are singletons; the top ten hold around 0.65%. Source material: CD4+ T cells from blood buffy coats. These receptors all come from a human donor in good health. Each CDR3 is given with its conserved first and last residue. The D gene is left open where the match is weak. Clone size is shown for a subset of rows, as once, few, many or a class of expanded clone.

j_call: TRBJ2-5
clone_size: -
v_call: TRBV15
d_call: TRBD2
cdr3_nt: TGTGCCACCAGCAAGGGACTAGCGGGGTATGAGACCCAGTACTTC
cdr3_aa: CATSKGLAGYETQYF

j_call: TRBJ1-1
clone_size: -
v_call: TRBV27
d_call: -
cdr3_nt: TGTGCCAGCAGTTTTTTCCCCACCCCCATGAACACTGAAGCTTTCTTT
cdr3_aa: CASSFFPTPMNTEAFF

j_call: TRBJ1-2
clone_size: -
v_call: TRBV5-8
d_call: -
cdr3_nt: TGTGCCAGCAGCCCCCGCGGGACCGGCTTCTATGGCTACACCTTC
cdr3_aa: CASSPRGTGFYGYTF

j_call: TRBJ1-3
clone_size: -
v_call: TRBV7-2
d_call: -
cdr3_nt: TGTGCCAGCAGCTTAGACACCTCTGGAAACACCATATATTTT
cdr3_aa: CASSLDTSGNTIYF

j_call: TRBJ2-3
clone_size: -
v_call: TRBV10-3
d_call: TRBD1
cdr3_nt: TGTGCCATCAGTGAGAGGGGACAGGGTGGCACAGATACGCAGTATTTT
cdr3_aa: CAISERGQGGTDTQYF

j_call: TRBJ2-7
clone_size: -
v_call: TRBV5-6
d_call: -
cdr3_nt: TGTGCCAGCAGCTCCTACTACGAGCAGTACTTC
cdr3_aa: CASSSYYEQYF

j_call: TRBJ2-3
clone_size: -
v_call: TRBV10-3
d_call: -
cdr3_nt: TGTGCCATCAGGCTAACAGCAAGCACAGATACGCAGTATTTT
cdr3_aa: CAIRLTASTDTQYF

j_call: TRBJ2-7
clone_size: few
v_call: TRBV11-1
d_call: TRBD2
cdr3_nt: TGTGCCAGCAGCTTTTCTACTAGCGCCGGCGAGCAGTACTTC
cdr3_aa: CASSFSTSAGEQYF

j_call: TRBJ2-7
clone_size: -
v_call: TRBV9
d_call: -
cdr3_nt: TGTGCCAGCAGCCCCGGGTCAGGAAGAACCTACGAGCAGTACTTC
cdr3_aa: CASSPGSGRTYEQYF

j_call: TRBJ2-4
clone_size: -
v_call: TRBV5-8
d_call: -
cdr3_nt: TGTGCCAGCAGCTTCTCTGGGGGATACATTCAGTACTTC
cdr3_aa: CASSFSGGYIQYF

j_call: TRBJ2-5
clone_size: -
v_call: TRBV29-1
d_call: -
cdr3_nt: TGCAGCGTTGGTTTCAGAATACAGGAGACCCAGTACTTC
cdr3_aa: CSVGFRIQETQYF

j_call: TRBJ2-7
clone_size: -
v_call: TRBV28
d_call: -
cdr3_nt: TGTGCCAGCAGTTTAACTAGCTCCTACGAGCAGTACTTC
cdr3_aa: CASSLTSSYEQYF

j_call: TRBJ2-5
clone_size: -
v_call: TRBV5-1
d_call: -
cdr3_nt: TGCGCCAGCAGCTTGGGGTTAGGGGGTGGAGAGACCCAGTACTTC
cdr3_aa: CASSLGLGGGETQYF

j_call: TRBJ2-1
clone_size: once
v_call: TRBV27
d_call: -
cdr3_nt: TGTGCCAGCAGTGGATTAGCTTCGCGTCGGCTCAAAAGCTCCTACAATGAGCAGTTCTTC
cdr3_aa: CASSGLASRRLKSSYNEQFF

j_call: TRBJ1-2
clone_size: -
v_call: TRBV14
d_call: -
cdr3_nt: TGTGCCAGCAGCCAAGAAGCTCAGAACCACTATGGCTACACCTTC
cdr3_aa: CASSQEAQNHYGYTF

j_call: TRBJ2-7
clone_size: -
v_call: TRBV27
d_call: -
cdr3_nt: TGTGCCAGCAGTCGGGGTCCCTACGAGCAGTACTTC
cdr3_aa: CASSRGPYEQYF

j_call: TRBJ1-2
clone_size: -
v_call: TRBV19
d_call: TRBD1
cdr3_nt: TGTGCCAGTCGCCCACAGGGGGTGAGGGGCTACACCTTC
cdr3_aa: CASRPQGVRGYTF

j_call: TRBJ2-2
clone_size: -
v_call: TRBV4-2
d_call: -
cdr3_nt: TGTGCCAGCAGCCCTACTAGTCTTCTGAACACCGGGGAGCTGTTTTTT
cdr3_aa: CASSPTSLLNTGELFF

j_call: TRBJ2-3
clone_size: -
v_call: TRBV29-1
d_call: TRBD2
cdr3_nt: TGCAGCGTTGAAGATCAGGGCCTAGCGGGGGGCACAGATACGCAGTATTTT
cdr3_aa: CSVEDQGLAGGTDTQYF

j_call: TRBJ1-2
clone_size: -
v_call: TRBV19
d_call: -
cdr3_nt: TGTGCCAGTAGTATTTCACGGGCAACCAATGGCTACACCTTC
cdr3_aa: CASSISRATNGYTF

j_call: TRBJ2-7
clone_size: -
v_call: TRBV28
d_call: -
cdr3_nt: TGTGCCAGCAGTCAGGGGGGCGGGATGGGATCCTACGAGCAGTACTTC
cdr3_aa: CASSQGGGMGSYEQYF

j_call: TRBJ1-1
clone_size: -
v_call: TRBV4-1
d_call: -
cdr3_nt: TGCGCCAGCAGCCAAGTCTTTGTACAGGGGAACACTGAAGCTTTCTTT
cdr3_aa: CASSQVFVQGNTEAFF

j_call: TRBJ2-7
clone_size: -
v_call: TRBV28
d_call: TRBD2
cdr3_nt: TGTGCCAGCAGTTTAGGGACTAGCGTGCAAGAGCAGTACTTC
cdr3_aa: CASSLGTSVQEQYF

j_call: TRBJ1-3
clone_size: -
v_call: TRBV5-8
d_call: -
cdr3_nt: TGTGCCAGCAGATTGGCGCCGGTTTCACTGGGATCAGGAAACACCATATATTTT
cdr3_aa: CASRLAPVSLGSGNTIYF

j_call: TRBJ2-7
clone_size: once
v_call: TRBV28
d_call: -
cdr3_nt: TGTGCCAGCAGTCCTCTAGGGGGGGTCGCCTACGAGCAGTACTTC
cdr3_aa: CASSPLGGVAYEQYF

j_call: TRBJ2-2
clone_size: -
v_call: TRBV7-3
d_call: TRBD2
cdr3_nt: TGTGCCAGCAGCTTAACGGCTCCCGGGGGGGGCACCGGGGAGCTGTTTTTT
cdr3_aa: CASSLTAPGGGTGELFF

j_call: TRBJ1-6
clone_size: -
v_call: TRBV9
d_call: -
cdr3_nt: TGTGCCAGCAGCGTAAGTGTTGGATTGGGTTCACCCCTCCACTTT
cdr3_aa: CASSVSVGLGSPLHF

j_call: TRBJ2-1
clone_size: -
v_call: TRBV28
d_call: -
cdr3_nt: TGTGCCAGCAGTGATCCCAGGGGGGGGAACAATGAGCAGTTCTTC
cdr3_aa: CASSDPRGGNNEQFF

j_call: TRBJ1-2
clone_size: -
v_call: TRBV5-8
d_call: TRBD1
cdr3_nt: TGTGCCAGCAGCTGGGGACAGGGGGGTCACTATGGCTACACCTTC
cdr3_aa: CASSWGQGGHYGYTF

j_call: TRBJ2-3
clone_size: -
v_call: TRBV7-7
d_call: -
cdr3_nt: TGTGCTAGCAGCTTAGGGACGACGGGGGATACGCAGTATTTT
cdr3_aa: CASSLGTTGDTQYF

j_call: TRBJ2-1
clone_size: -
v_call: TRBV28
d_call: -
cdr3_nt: TGTGCCAGCACTCCCGGGGGCCTGTTCAATGAGCAGTTCTTC
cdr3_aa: CASTPGGLFNEQFF

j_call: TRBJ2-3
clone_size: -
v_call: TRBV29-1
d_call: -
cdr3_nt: TGCAGCGTCCTCCGGCTAGGGGGCACAGATACGCAGTATTTT
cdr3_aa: CSVLRLGGTDTQYF

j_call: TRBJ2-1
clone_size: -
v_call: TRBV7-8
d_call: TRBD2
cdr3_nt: TGTGCCAGCCGGGAGGGGGGTGAGCAGTTCTTC
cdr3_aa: CASREGGEQFF

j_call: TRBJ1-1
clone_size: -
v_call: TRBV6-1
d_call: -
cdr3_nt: TGTGCCAGCAGTGAAGAAGCCCCCACTGAAGCTTTCTTT
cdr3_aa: CASSEEAPTEAFF

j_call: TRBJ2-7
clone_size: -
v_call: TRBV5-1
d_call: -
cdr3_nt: TGCGCCAGCAGCTCCTGGACGGGCCCCTACGAGCAGTACTTC
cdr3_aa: CASSSWTGPYEQYF

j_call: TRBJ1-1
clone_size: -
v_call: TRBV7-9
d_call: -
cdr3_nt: TGTGCCAGCAGCTTCCGTCAGGGGATCATCACTGAAGCTTTCTTT
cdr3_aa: CASSFRQGIITEAFF